This TCR beta chain was observed in a study of T cell changes during pregnancy in multiple sclerosis. Germline V gene lookup returns CDR1 MNHEY and CDR2 SVGAGI. This CDR3 is 15 amino acids long. V lost 6 bases and J lost 0, with 11 bases in between. Clones were read by immunoSEQ multiplex PCR, and TCRdb kept only the in-frame ones, dropping some. The table includes approximately 74,000 clones, about 85% detected once. The sample was peripheral blood, taken before pregnancy. The rearrangement uses TRBV6-5 and TRBJ2-2; D may be TRBD2 (5 bases). This TCR came from a female donor with multiple sclerosis, enrolled in a pregnancy study. CDR3 in amino acids: CASSLASTNTGELFF. Written as DNA, the CDR3 is TGTGCCAGCAGCCTCGCTAGCACGAACACCGGGGAGCTGTTTTTT.